This passage covers 25 T cell receptor beta chains from one sample sequenced in a study of OX40 agonist ivuxolimab in advanced cancers. Sequencing used immunoSEQ multiplex PCR; TCRdb keeps in-frame clones, though not all of them. The repertoire has some 19,000 clones, roughly nine tenths of them found once; the top ten carry 40% to 55%. Material: CD4+ or CD8+ T cells sorted from blood, obtained in a trial of the OX40 agonist ivuxolimab. These receptors originate from an adult with an advanced solid tumor such as melanoma, head and neck, liver or kidney cancer.

The chain is built from TRBV5-1 and TRBJ1-1; the D is unclear. The CDR3 runs to 15 residues. Trimming left V 3 bases short and J 3 bases short, with 15 bases between. Germline CDR1 is SGHRS and CDR2 is YFSETQ. In DNA form, the CDR3 reads TGCGCCAGCAGCTGGGGAGGACGGTCGGACACTGAAGCTTTCTTT. It translates to CASSWGGRSDTEAFF.

The chain joins TRBV9 to TRBJ2-1, with a possible D match to TRBD2 (5 bases). Between the trimmed V and J ends, which lost 0 bases and 12 bases, there was a span of 13 bases. Per the germline V gene, CDR1 is SGDLS and CDR2 is YYNGEE. This CDR3 is 13 amino acids long. The DNA for the CDR3 is TGTGCCAGCAGCGTAGAGGGCAGCCGGGGGCAGTTCTTC. Translating it yields CASSVEGSRGQFF.

V and J are TRBV4-3 and TRBJ2-2, with 10 nucleotides matching TRBD2. Trimming removed 0 bases from V and 9 bases from J; junction bases left unmatched: 16. This CDR3 comprises 19 residues. Germline V lookup: CDR1 LGHNA, CDR2 YSLEER. DNA of the CDR3: TGCGCCAGCAGCCAAGATCTGAGGGTTTTAGCGGGAGGAGTCAGGGAGCTGTTTTTT. Translated: CASSQDLRVLAGGVRELFF.

V is TRBV7-8 and J is TRBJ2-7, with 7 bases fitting TRBD1. The junction had 11 bases not matched to a gene; V was cut back by 6 bases and J by 3 bases. The CDR3 consists of 15 residues. Germline values: CDR1 SGHVS, CDR2 FQNEAQ. This CDR3 reads CASSLPQGNFYEQYF. Here the CDR3 DNA reads TGTGCCAGCAGTCTCCCACAGGGGAACTTCTACGAGCAGTACTTC.

CDR3 amino acids: CASGTVNTGELFF. The CDR3 nucleotides read TGTGCCTCAGGAACCGTTAACACCGGGGAGCTGTTTTTT. This chain connects TRBV19 to TRBJ2-2; D is undetermined. This CDR3 has 13 amino acids. V was shortened by 11 bases and J by 2 bases, with 12 bases between the two germline ends. The germline CDR1 and CDR2 sequences are LNHDA and SQIVND (reference sequence).

V usage is TRBV11-3 and J usage is TRBJ2-1; D could derive from TRBD1 or TRBD2 (6 bases each). Looked up from germline, CDR1 is SGHNT and CDR2 is YENEEA. The V and J ends lost 1 base and 2 bases respectively, with 9 bases between them. This CDR3 region has 15 residues. CDR3 DNA: TGTGCCAGCAGCTTAGCCCGGGGGCCCTACAATGAGCAGTTCTTC. It codes for CASSLARGPYNEQFF.

This clone was counted once. The chain couples TRBV28 to TRBJ2-7, with TRBD2 matching 12 bases. J gave up 6 bases and V 4 bases, and 7 bases lay outside the gene matches. Germline V gene lookup returns CDR1 MDHEN and CDR2 SYDVKM. The CDR3 is made up of 15 amino acids. The CDR3 DNA is TGTGCCAGCAGTTCACGGACTAGCGGGATTGGCGAGCAGTACTTC. Translated: CASSSRTSGIGEQYF.

This clone was observed a single time. This sequence joins TRBV5-4 and TRBJ1-5; D perhaps matches TRBD1 (5 bases). Germline CDR1 reads SGHNT; CDR2 reads YYREEE (reference sequence). This CDR3 comprises 17 residues. Trimming pared 1 base from V and 5 bases from J, leaving 19 bases between. CDR3 protein: CASSLSRDRQEDQPQHF. As DNA, the CDR3 is TGTGCCAGCAGCTTGTCAAGGGACCGCCAGGAGGATCAGCCCCAGCATTTT.

J is TRBJ2-5 and V is TRBV6-1; D perhaps matches TRBD2 (5 bases). TRBJ2-7 matches the DNA end more closely, so the J call is doubtful. The germline gives CDR1 MNHNS, CDR2 SASEGT. This CDR3 spans 14 amino acids. The CDR3 DNA reads as TGTGCCAGCATGCGAAGCGGAGAGGGCGACGAGCAGTACTTC. Protein sequence: CASMRSGEGDEQYF.

This clone has just one count. The chain employs TRBV5-6 and TRBJ2-1; TRBD1 aligns across 10 bases. The CDR3 has 13 amino acids. With 4 bases clipped from V and 8 bases from J, the junction kept 3 bases outside the gene matches. Germline V CDR1 and CDR2: SGHDT, YYEEEE. CDR3 nucleotides: TGTGCCAGCAGCCGACAGGGGGCGTATGAGCAGTTCTTC. It yields the protein CASSRQGAYEQFF.

This sequence joins TRBV2 and TRBJ1-1; 9 bases map to TRBD1. The V and J ends lost 6 bases and 3 bases, in that order; junction bases with no gene match: 11. Germline-derived CDR1 and CDR2 are SNHLY and FYNNEI. The CDR3 contains 16 residues. CDR3 bases: TGTGCCAGCAGACCCGGGACAGGGAACTCGGACACTGAAGCTTTCTTT. Translated: CASRPGTGNSDTEAFF. Looking up the rest from reference TRBV2 and TRBJ1-1 gives the full variable domain: EPEVTQTPSHQVTQMGQEVILRCVPISNHLYFYWYRQILGQKVEFLVSFYNNEISEKSEIFDDQFSVERPDGSNFTLKIRSTKLEDSAMYFCASRPGTGNSDTEAFFGQGTRLTVV.

The chain uses TRBV27 and TRBJ2-7, with D perhaps matching TRBD1 or TRBD2 (5 bases each). Trimming left V 3 bases short and J 5 bases short, with 8 bases between. Germline loops: CDR1 MNHEY, CDR2 SMNVEV (reference sequence). The CDR3 covers 12 residues. The CDR3 DNA reads TGTGCCAGCAGTTTCCAGGGAGACGAGCAGTACTTC. Translating it yields CASSFQGDEQYF.

The chain combines TRBV5-6 with TRBJ2-4; 7 bases agree with TRBD1. Germline V lookup: CDR1 SGHDT, CDR2 YYEEEE. The CDR3 loop spans 17 amino acids. The V segment lost 3 bases and the J segment 0 bases; nucleotides outside the gene matches: 9. In DNA, the CDR3 is TGTGCCAGCAGCTACGGACAGGCTTCTCTAGCCAAAAACATTCAGTACTTC. Translation gives CASSYGQASLAKNIQYF.

V usage is TRBV14 and J usage is TRBJ2-5, with 7 bases aligning to TRBD1. The DNA end is a closer match to TRBJ2-7, so the J assignment may be wrong. Germline V CDR1 and CDR2: SGHDN, FVKESK. This CDR3 spans 15 amino acids. CDR3 amino acids: CASSQDLGTAYEQYF. The DNA of the CDR3 is TGTGCCAGCAGCCAAGATTTAGGGACAGCCTACGAGCAGTACTTC.

This chain uses TRBV10-3 with TRBJ2-2, with TRBD1 matching 9 bases. The germline V gene has CDR1 ENHRY and CDR2 SYGVKD. With V trimmed by 2 bases and J by 4 bases, 2 bases remained unmatched. The CDR3 extends over 15 amino acids. This chain's CDR3 is CAISEPGQGTGELFF. CDR3 nucleotide sequence: TGTGCCATCAGTGAGCCGGGACAGGGCACCGGGGAGCTGTTTTTT.

CDR3 sequence (DNA): TGTGCCAGCAGGACTAGTTACCAGGGTTACGAGCAGTACTTC. It specifies CASRTSYQGYEQYF. V gene TRBV7-2 combines with J gene TRBJ2-7, with D maybe TRBD2 (6 bases). The germline V gene encodes CDR1 SGHTA and CDR2 FQGNSA. V shed 6 bases and J shed 4 bases, with 16 bases lying between them. The CDR3 has 14 amino acids.

The CDR3 sequence is CASQAGQGPHEQYF. For the CDR3, the DNA is TGTGCCAGTCAGGCGGGACAGGGTCCCCACGAGCAGTACTTC. The V and J genes are TRBV19 and TRBJ2-7, with 9 positions matching TRBD1. This CDR3 contains 14 residues. The germline V gene has CDR1 LNHDA and CDR2 SQIVND (reference sequence). With V trimmed by 8 bases and J by 5 bases, 10 bases remained unmatched.

The chain links TRBV2 to TRBJ2-5, with 7 bases that match TRBD1. The CDR3 covers 13 residues. CDR1 is SNHLY and CDR2 is FYNNEI in the germline V gene. The ends lost 6 bases at V and 5 bases at J; junction bases unmatched: 6. The CDR3 sequence is CASRPTGRETQYF. CDR3 nucleotide sequence: TGTGCCAGCAGGCCGACAGGGCGGGAGACCCAGTACTTC. Filled out from reference TRBV2 and TRBJ2-5, the complete variable domain reads EPEVTQTPSHQVTQMGQEVILRCVPISNHLYFYWYRQILGQKVEFLVSFYNNEISEKSEIFDDQFSVERPDGSNFTLKIRSTKLEDSAMYFCASRPTGRETQYFGPGTRLLVL.

The chain uses TRBV11-2 and TRBJ2-7; D is uncertain. This CDR3 has 16 residues. Germline assignment: CDR1 SGHAT and CDR2 FQNNGV. Trimming removed 0 bases at V and 3 bases at J, with 15 bases between. The CDR3 DNA follows: TGTGCCAGCAGCTTAGAGGTGACGTTTCCTAGCTACGAGCAGTACTTC. This codes for CASSLEVTFPSYEQYF. The full variable domain, in which reference TRBV11-2 and TRBJ2-7 provide the parts outside the CDR3, is EAGVAQSPRYKIIEKRQSVAFWCNPISGHATLYWYQQILGQGPKLLIQFQNNGVVDDSQLPKDRFSAERLKGVDSTLKIQPAKLEDSAVYLCASSLEVTFPSYEQYFGPGTRLTVT.

V and J are TRBV9 and TRBJ1-1; possibly TRBD1 for D (6 bases). CDR3 length: 14 residues. Trimming cost V 4 bases and J 5 bases, with 15 bases left between them. Germline CDR1 reads SGDLS; CDR2 reads YYNGEE. CDR3 coding DNA: TGTGCCAGCAGCCCTTGGGGGGCAAGAACTGAAGCTTTCTTT. Its translation is CASSPWGARTEAFF.

The chain has TRBV7-2 and TRBJ1-4; 7 nucleotides match TRBD1. This CDR3 region has 15 residues. CDR1 is SGHTA and CDR2 is FQGNSA in the germline V gene. V was clipped by 5 bases and J by 6 bases; unmatched bases: 9. As DNA, the CDR3 is TGTGCCAGCAGCCCAGGACAGGCCTCGGATGAAAAACTGTTTTTT. Its translation: CASSPGQASDEKLFF.

The chain uses TRBV27 and TRBJ2-6; weak D call: TRBD1 (5 bases). V dropped 10 bases and J dropped 2 bases, with 12 bases sitting between them. The germline V gene has CDR1 MNHEY and CDR2 SMNVEV (reference sequence). The CDR3 spans 14 residues. CDR3 coding DNA: TGTGCCACCCACCCAGGGACTGGGGCCAACGTCCTGACTTTC. Amino acids: CATHPGTGANVLTF.

The V gene is TRBV15, the J gene TRBJ2-2; D might be TRBD2 (5 bases). Trimming took 4 bases from V and 4 from J, leaving 13 bases between them. CDR3 size: 15 residues. Germline-derived CDR1 and CDR2 are LNHNV and YYDKDF (reference sequence). The CDR3 nucleotides are TGTGCCACCAGCAACACTAGAGAAGTCACCGGGGAGCTGTTTTTT. Protein sequence: CATSNTREVTGELFF.

The gene calls are TRBV28 and TRBJ2-7; TRBD1 might be the D (6 bases). The CDR3 totals 16 residues. Germline V gene data show CDR1 as MDHEN and CDR2 as SYDVKM. Between the trimmed V and J ends, which lost 4 bases and 3 bases, there was a span of 19 bases. The CDR3 region has the DNA TGTGCCAGCAGTTCTTACAGGACAGAAGCATTCTACGAGCAGTACTTC. It encodes CASSSYRTEAFYEQYF.

The chain links TRBV6-1 to TRBJ2-7; 8 nucleotides match TRBD2. Germline CDR1 MNHNS, CDR2 SASEGT. The V and J ends lost 1 base and 0 bases, in that order; junction bases with no gene match: 8. This CDR3 is built from 17 residues. CDR3 in DNA: TGTGCCAGCAGTGAAGAGTTAGCGGGATTAGTCTCCTACGAGCAGTACTTC. Protein sequence: CASSEELAGLVSYEQYF.